This TCR beta chain was profiled in a study of graft-versus-host responses after intestinal transplantation. Study-wide results and caveats: GvH clones were identified in recipient marrow, with some first appearing in ileum or blood.

The germline V gene has CDR1 SGHDN and CDR2 FVKESK. The CDR3 covers 14 residues. Trimming removed 6 bases at V and 5 bases at J, with 16 bases between. Of note for this clone: The antigen is undetermined.

TCRdb keeps only in-frame clones here, not all; method: immunoSEQ multiplex PCR. Of approximately 90,000 clones in the sample, roughly 80% were seen once. This receptor was identified in a human donor who received an intestinal transplant. This chain joins TRBV14 and TRBJ2-5, with a weak D call TRBD2 (6 bases). Sample: unstimulated CD4+ T cells sorted from spleen or lymph node cells, taken before intestinal transplant. CDR3 nucleotides: TGTGCCAGCAGTGATCCGGGGGTTCTGGAGACCCAGTACTTC. Residues: CASSDPGVLETQYF.